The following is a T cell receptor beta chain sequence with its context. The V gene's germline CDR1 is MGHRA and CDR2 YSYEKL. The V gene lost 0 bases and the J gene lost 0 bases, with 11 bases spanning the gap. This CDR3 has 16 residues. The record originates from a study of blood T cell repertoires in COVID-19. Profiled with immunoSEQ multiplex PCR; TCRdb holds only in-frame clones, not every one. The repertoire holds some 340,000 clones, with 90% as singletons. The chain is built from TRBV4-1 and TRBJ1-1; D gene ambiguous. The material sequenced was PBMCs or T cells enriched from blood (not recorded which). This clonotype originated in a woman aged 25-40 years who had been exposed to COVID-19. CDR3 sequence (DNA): TGCGCCAGCAGCCAAGATAGGACGGGAGTGAACACTGAAGCTTTCTTT. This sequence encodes CASSQDRTGVNTEAFF.